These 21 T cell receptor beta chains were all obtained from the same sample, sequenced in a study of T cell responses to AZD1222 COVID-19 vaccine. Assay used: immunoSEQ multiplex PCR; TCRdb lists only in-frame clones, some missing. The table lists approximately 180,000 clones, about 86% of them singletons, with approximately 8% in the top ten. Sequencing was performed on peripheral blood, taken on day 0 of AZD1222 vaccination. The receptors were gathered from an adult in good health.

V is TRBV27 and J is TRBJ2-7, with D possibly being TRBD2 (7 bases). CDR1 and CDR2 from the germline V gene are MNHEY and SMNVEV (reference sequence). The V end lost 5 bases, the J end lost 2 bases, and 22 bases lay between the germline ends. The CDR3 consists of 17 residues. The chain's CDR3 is CASSPPPGTRGAYEQYF. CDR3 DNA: TGTGCCAGCAGTCCCCCCCCCGGGACACGGGGGGCCTACGAGCAGTACTTC.

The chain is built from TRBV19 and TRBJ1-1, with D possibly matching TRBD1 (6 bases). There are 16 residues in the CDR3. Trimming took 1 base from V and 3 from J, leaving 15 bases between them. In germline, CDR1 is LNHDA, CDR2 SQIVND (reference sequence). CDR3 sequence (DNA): TGTGCCAGTAGTATAGTTGGGGGGGGCAGGCACACTGAAGCTTTCTTT. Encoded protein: CASSIVGGGRHTEAFF.

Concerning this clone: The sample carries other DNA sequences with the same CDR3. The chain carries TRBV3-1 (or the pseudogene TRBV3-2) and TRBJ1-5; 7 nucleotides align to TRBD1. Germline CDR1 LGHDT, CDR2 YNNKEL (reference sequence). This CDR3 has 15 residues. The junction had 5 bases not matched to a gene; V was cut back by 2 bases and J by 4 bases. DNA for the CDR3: TGTGCCAGCAGCCAACAGGGGGGAGGAAATCAGCCCCAGCATTTT. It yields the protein CASSQQGGGNQPQHF.

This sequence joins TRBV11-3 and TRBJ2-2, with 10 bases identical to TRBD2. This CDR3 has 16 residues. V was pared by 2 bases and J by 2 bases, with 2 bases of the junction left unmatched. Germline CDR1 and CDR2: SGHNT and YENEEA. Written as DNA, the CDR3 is TGTGCCAGCAGCTTAAAGCGGGGGGGAAACACCGGGGAGCTGTTTTTT. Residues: CASSLKRGGNTGELFF. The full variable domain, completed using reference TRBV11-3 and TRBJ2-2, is EAGVVQSPRYKIIEKKQPVAFWCNPISGHNTLYWYLQNLGQGPELLIRYENEEAVDDSQLPKDRFSAERLKGVDSTLKIQPAELGDSAVYLCASSLKRGGNTGELFFGEGSRLTVL.

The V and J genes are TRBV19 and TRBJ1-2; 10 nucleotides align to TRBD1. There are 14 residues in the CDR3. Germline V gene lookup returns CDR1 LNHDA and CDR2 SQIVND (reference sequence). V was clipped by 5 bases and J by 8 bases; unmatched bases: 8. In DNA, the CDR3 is TGTGCCAGTAGTCACACCGGGACAGGGGTCGGCTACACCTTC. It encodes CASSHTGTGVGYTF.

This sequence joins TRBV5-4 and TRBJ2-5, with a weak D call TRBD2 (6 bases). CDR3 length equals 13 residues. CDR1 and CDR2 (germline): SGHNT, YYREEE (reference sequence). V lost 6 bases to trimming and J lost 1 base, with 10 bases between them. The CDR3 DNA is TGTGCCAGCAAAGGGCGGGGCCAAGAGACCCAGTACTTC. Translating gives CASKGRGQETQYF.

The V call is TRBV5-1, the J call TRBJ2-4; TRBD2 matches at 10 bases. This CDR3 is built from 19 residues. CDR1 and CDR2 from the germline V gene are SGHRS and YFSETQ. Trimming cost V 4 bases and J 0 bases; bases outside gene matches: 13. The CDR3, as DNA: TGCGCCAGCAGCGCCTCCGGGACTAGCGTGGGACTAGCCAAAAACATTCAGTACTTC. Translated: CASSASGTSVGLAKNIQYF.

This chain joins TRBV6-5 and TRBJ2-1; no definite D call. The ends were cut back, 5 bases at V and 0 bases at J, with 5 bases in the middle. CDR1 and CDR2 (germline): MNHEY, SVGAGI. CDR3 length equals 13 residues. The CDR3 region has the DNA TGTGCCAGCAGTCAAAGCTCCTACAATGAGCAGTTCTTC. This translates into CASSQSSYNEQFF.

CDR3 amino acids: CASRSPAYEQYF. CDR3 nucleotide sequence: TGTGCCAGCAGGTCTCCCGCTTACGAGCAGTACTTC. The J gene is TRBJ2-7, the V gene TRBV28; no firm D call. The V gene lost 6 bases and the J gene lost 4 bases, with 10 bases spanning the gap. Germline V gene data show CDR1 as MDHEN and CDR2 as SYDVKM. The length of the CDR3 is 12 residues.

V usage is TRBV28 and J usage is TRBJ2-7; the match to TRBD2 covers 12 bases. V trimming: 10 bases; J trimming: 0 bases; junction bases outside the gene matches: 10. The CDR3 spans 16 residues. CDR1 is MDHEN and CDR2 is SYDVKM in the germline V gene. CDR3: CATIGLAGSSSYEQYF. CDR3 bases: TGTGCCACCATAGGACTAGCGGGGTCTAGCTCCTACGAGCAGTACTTC.

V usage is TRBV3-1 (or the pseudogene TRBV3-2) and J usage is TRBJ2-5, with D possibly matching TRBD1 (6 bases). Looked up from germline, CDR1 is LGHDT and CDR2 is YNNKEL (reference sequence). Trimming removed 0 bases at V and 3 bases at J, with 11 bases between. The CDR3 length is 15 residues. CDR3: CASSQELKGEETQYF. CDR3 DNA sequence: TGTGCCAGCAGCCAAGAGTTGAAGGGGGAAGAGACCCAGTACTTC.

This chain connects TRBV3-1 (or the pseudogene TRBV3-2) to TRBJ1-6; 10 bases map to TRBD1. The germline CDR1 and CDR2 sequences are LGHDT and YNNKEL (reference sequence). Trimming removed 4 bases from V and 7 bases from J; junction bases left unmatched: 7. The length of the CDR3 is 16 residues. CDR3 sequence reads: CASSPTGGAGNSPLHF. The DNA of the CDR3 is TGTGCCAGCAGCCCGACAGGGGGCGCAGGAAATTCACCCCTCCACTTT.

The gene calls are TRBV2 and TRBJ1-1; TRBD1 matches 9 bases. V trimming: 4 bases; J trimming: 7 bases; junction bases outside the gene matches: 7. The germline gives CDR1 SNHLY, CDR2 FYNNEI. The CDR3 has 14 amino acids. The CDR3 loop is CASSGEGTGIEAFF. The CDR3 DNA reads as TGTGCCAGCAGTGGAGAGGGGACAGGGATTGAAGCTTTCTTT.

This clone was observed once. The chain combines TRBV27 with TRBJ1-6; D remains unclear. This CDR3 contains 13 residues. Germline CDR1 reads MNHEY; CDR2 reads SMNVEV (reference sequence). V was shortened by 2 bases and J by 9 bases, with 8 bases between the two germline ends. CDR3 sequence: CASSLQGSSPLHF. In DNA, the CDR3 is TGTGCCAGCAGTTTACAAGGAAGTTCACCCCTCCACTTT.

DNA for the CDR3: TGTGCCAGCAGGGCATCTGGGGCCAACGTCCTGACTTTC. Protein product: CASRASGANVLTF. This chain connects TRBV7-3 to TRBJ2-6; no clear D. The CDR3 spans 13 residues. The germline V gene has CDR1 SGHTA and CDR2 FQGTGA. Trimming took off 6 bases at V and 1 base at J, with 4 bases between the two ends.

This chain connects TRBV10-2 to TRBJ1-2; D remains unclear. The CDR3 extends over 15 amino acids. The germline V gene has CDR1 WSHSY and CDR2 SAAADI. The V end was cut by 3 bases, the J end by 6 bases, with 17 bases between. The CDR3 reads CASSEPGPKRDGYTF. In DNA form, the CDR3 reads TGCGCCAGCAGTGAACCCGGGCCAAAAAGGGATGGCTACACCTTC.

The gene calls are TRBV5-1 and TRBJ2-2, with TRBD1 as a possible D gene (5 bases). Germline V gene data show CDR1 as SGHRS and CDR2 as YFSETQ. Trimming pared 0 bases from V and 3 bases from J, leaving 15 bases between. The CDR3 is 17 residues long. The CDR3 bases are TGCGCCAGCAGCTTGGACAGAAGGGGCTCATACACCGGGGAGCTGTTTTTT. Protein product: CASSLDRRGSYTGELFF. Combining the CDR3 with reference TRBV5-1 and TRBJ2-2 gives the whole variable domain KAGVTQTPRYLIKTRGQQVTLSCSPISGHRSVSWYQQTPGQGLQFLFEYFSETQRNKGNFPGRFSGRQFSNSRSEMNVSTLELGDSALYLCASSLDRRGSYTGELFFGEGSRLTVL.

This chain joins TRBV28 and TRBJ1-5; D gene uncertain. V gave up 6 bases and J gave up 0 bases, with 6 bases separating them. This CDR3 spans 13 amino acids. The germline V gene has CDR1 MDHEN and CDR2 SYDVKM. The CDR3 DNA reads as TGTGCCAGCAGGGGGTATAGCAATCAGCCCCAGCATTTT. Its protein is CASRGYSNQPQHF.

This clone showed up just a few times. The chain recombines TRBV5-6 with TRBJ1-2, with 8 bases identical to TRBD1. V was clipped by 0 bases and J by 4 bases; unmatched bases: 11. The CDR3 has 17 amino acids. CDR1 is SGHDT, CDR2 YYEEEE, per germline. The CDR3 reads CASSLVGQVGLSYGYTF. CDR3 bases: TGTGCCAGCAGCTTGGTGGGACAGGTCGGGTTAAGCTATGGCTACACCTTC.

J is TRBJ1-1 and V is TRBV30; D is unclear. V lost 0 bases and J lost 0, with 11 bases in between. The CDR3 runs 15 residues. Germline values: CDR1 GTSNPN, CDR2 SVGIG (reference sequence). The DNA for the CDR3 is TGTGCCTGGAGTGTCCCGTTTCCCCTGAACACTGAAGCTTTCTTT. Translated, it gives CAWSVPFPLNTEAFF.

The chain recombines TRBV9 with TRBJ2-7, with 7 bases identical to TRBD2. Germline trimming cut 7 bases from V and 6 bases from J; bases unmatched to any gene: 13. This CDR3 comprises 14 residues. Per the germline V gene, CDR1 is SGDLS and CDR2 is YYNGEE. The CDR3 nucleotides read TGTGCCAGCTCCGGGGACTACAATAGGGGCGAGCAGTACTTC. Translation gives CASSGDYNRGEQYF.